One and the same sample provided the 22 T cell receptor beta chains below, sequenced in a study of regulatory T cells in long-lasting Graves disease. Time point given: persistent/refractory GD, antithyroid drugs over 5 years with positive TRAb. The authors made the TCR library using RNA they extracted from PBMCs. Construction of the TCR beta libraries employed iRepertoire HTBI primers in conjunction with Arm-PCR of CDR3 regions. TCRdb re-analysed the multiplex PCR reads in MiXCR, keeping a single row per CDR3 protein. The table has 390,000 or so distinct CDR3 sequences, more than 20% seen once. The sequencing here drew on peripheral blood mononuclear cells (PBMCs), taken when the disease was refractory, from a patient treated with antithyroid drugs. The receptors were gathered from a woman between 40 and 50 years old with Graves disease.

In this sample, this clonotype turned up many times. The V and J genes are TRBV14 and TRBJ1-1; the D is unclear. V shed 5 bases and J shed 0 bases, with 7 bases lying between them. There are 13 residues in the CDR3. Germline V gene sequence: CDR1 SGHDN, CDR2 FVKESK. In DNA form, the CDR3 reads TGTGCCAGCAGCACTCAAATGAACACTGAAGCTTTCTTT. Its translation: CASSTQMNTEAFF.

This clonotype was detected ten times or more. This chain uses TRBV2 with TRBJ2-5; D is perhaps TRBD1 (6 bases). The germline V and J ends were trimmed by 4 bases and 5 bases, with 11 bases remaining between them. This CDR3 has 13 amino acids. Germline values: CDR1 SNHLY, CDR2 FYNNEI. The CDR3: CASSGNRGETQYF. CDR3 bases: TGTGCCAGCAGTGGAAATAGGGGGGAGACCCAGTACTTC.

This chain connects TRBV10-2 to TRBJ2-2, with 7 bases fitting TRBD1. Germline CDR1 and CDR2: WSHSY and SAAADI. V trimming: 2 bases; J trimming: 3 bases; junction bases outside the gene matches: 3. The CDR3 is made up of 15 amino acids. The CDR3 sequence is CASSEGGQYTGELFF. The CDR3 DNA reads TGCGCCAGCAGTGAGGGGGGACAGTACACCGGGGAGCTGTTTTTT.

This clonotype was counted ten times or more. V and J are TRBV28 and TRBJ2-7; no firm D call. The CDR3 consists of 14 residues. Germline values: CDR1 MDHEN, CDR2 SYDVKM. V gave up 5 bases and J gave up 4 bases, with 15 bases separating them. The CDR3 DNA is TGTGCCAGCAGTCCGCCCTTTGCGACTTACGAGCAGTACTTC. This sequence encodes CASSPPFATYEQYF.

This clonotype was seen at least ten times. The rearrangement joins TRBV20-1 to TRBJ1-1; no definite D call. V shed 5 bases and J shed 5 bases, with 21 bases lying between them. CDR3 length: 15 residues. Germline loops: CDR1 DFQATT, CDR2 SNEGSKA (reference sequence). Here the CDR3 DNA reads TGCAGTGCTTATCCTCTACCGGATATGCGAACTGAAGCTTTCTTT. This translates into CSAYPLPDMRTEAFF.

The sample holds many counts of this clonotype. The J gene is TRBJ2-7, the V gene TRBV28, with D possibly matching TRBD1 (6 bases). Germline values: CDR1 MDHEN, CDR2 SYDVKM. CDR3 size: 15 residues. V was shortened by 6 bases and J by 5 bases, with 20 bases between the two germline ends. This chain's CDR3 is CASRSPGVLKDEQYF. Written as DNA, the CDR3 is TGTGCCAGCAGAAGCCCAGGGGTATTGAAAGACGAGCAGTACTTC. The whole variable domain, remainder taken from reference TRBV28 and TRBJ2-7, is DVKVTQSSRYLVKRTGEKVFLECVQDMDHENMFWYRQDPGLGLRLIYFSYDVKMKEKGDIPEGYSVSREKKERFSLILESASTNQTSMYLCASRSPGVLKDEQYFGPGTRLTVT.

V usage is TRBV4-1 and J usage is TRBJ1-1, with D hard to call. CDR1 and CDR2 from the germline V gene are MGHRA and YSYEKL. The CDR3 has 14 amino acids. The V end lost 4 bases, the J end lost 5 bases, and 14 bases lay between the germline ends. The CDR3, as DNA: TGCGCCAGCAGCCTCAGACCCCCTCTGACTGAAGCTTTCTTT. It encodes CASSLRPPLTEAFF.

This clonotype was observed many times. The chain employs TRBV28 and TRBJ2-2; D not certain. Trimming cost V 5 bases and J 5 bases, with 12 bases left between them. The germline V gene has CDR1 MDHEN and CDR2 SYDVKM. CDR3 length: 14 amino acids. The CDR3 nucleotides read TGTGCCAGCAGTCCCACCGTCAATACCGGGGAGCTGTTTTTT. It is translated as CASSPTVNTGELFF.

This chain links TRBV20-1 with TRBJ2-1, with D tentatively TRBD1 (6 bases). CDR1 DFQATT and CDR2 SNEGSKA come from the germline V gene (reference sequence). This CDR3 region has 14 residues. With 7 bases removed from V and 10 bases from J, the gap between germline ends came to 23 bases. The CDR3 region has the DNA TGCAGTGTCTCACAGGGCCTTCTCGTCGTGGAGCAGTTCTTC. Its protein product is CSVSQGLLVVEQFF.

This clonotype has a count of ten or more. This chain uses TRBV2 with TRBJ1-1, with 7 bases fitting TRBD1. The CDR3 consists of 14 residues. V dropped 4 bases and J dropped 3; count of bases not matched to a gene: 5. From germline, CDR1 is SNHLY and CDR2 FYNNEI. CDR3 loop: CASSGQGIHTEAFF. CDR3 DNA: TGTGCCAGCAGTGGACAGGGTATTCACACTGAAGCTTTCTTT.

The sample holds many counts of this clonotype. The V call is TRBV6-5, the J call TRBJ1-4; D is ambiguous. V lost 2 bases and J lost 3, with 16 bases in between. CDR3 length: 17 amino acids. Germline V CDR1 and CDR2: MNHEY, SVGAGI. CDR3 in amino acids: CASSYPKSPVSNEKLFF. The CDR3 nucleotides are TGTGCCAGCAGTTACCCCAAGAGTCCCGTGTCTAATGAAAAACTGTTTTTT.

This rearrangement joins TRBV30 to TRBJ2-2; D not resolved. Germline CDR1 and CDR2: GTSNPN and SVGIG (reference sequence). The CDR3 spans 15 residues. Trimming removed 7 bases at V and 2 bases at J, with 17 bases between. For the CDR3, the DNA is TGTGCCTCCATGATCGGGTATATCAACACCGGGGAGCTGTTTTTT. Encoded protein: CASMIGYINTGELFF.

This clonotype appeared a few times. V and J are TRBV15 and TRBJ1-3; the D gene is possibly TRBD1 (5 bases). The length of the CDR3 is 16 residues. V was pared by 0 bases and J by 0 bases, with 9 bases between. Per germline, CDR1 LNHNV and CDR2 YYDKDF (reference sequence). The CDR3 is CATSRDRGSSGNTIYF. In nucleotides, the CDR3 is TGTGCCACCAGCAGAGATCGGGGCAGCTCTGGAAACACCATATATTTT.

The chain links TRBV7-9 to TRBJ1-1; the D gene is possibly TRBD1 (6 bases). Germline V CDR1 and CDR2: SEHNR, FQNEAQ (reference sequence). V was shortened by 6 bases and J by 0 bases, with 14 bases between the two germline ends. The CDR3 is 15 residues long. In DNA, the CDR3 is TGTGCCAGCAGACCTAGGGACACCGTGAACACTGAAGCTTTCTTT. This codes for CASRPRDTVNTEAFF.

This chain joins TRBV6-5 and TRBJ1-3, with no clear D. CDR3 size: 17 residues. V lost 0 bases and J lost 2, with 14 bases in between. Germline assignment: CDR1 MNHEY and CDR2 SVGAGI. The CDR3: CASSYSSSSGTGNTIYF. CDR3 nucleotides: TGTGCCAGCAGTTACTCTAGTTCTTCGGGGACTGGAAACACCATATATTTT.

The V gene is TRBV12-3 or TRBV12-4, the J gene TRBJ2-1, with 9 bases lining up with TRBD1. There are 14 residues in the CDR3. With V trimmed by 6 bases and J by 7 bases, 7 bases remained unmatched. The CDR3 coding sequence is TGTGCCAGCAGCGATACAGGGGGCCGGAATGAGCAGTTCTTC. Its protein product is CASSDTGGRNEQFF.

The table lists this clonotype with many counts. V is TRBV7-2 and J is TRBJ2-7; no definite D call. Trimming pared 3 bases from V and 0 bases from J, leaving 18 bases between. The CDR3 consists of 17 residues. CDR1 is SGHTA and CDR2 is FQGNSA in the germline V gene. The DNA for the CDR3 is TGTGCCAGCAGCTTTCGACGGATTGGGAAAGTCTCCTACGAGCAGTACTTC. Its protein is CASSFRRIGKVSYEQYF.

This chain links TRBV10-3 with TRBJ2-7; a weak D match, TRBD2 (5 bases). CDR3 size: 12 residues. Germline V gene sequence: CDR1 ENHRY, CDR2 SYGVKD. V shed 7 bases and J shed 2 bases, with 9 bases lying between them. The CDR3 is CAITTGTYEQYF. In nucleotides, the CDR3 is TGTGCCATCACGACGGGAACCTACGAGCAGTACTTC.

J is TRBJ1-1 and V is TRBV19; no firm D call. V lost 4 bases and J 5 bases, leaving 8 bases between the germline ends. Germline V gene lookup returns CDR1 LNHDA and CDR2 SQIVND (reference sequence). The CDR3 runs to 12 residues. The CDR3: CASSKASTEAFF. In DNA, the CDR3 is TGTGCCAGTAGTAAGGCGAGTACTGAAGCTTTCTTT.

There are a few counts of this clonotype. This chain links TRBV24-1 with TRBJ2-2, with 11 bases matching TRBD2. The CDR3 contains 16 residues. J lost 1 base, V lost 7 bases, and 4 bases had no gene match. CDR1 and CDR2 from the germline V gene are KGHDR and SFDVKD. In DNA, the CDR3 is TGTGCCACCAGCGCCGGGACTAGCGGGAACACCGGGGAGCTGTTTTTT. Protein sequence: CATSAGTSGNTGELFF.

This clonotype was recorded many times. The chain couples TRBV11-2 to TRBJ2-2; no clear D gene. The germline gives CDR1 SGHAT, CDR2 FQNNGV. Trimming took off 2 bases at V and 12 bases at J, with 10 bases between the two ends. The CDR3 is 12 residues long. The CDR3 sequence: CASSLNSLQLFF. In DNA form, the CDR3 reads TGTGCCAGCAGCTTAAACTCTTTGCAGCTGTTTTTT. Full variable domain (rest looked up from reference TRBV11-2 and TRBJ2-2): EAGVAQSPRYKIIEKRQSVAFWCNPISGHATLYWYQQILGQGPKLLIQFQNNGVVDDSQLPKDRFSAERLKGVDSTLKIQPAKLEDSAVYLCASSLNSLQLFFGEGSRLTVL.

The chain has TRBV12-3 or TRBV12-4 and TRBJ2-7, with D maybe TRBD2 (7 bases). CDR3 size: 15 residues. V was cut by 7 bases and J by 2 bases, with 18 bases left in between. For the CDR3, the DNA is TGTGCCAGCACCAACTATGGGGGGGCGACCTACGAGCAGTACTTC. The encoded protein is CASTNYGGATYEQYF.